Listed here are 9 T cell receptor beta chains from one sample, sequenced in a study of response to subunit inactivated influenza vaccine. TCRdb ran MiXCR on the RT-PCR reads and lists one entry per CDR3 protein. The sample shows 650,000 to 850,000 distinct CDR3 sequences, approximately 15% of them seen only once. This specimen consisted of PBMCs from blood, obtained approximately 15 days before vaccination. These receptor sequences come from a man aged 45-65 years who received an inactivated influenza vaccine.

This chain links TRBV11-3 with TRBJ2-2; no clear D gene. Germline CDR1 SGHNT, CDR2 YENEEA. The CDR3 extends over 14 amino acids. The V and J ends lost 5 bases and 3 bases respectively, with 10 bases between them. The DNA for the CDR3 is TGTGCCAGCAGCCACGGACGGGACACCGGGGAGCTGTTTTTT. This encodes CASSHGRDTGELFF.

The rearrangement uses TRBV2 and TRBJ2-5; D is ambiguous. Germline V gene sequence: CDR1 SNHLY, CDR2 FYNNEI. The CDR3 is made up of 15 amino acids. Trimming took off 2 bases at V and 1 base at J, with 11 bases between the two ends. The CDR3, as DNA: TGTGCCAGCAGTGAACTCAGGAATCCCCAAGAGACCCAGTACTTC. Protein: CASSELRNPQETQYF. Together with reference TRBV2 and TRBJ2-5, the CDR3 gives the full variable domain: EPEVTQTPSHQVTQMGQEVILRCVPISNHLYFYWYRQILGQKVEFLVSFYNNEISEKSEIFDDQFSVERPDGSNFTLKIRSTKLEDSAMYFCASSELRNPQETQYFGPGTRLLVL.

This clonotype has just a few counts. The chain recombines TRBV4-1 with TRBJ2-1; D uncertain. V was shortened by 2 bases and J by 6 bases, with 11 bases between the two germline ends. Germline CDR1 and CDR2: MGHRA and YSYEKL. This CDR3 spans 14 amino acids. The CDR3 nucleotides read TGCGCCAGCAGCCAAACCTCGCTTCCCAATGAGCAGTTCTTC. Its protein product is CASSQTSLPNEQFF.

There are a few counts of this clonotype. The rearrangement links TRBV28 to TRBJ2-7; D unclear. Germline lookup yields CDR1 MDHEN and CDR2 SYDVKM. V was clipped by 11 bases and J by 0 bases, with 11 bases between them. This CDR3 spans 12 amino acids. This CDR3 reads CAGSDGSYEQYF. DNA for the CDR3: TGTGCCGGCTCGGACGGCTCCTACGAGCAGTACTTC.

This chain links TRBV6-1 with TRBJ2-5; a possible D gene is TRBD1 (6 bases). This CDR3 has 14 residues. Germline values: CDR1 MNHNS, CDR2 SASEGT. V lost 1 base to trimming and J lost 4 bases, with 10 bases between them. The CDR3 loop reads CASSEGPRGETQYF. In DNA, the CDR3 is TGTGCCAGCAGTGAAGGGCCCAGGGGAGAGACCCAGTACTTC.

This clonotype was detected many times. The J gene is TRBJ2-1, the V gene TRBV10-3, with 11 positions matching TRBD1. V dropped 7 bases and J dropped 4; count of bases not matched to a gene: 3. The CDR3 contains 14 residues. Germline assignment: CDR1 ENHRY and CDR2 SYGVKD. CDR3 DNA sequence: TGTGCCATCAAGGGGACAGGGGGGTACAATGAGCAGTTCTTC. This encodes CAIKGTGGYNEQFF.

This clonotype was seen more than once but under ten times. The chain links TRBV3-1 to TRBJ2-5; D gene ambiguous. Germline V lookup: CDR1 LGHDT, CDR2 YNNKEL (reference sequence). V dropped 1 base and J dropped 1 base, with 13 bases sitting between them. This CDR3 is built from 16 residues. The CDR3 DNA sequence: TGTGCCAGCAGCCAAGTTTTGCAGGCTCGCCAAGAGACCCAGTACTTC. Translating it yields CASSQVLQARQETQYF.

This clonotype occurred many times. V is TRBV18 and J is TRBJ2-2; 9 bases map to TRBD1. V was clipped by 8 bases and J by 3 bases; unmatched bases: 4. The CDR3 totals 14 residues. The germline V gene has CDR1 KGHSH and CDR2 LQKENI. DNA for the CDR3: TGTGCCAGCAGCCGACAGGGGGACACCGGGGAGCTGTTTTTT. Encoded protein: CASSRQGDTGELFF.

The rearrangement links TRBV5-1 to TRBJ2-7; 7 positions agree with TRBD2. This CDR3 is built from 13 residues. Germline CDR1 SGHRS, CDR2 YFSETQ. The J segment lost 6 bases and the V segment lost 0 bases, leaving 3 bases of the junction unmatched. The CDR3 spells CASSLEGRGEQYF. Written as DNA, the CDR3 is TGCGCCAGCAGCTTGGAAGGGAGGGGCGAGCAGTACTTC.